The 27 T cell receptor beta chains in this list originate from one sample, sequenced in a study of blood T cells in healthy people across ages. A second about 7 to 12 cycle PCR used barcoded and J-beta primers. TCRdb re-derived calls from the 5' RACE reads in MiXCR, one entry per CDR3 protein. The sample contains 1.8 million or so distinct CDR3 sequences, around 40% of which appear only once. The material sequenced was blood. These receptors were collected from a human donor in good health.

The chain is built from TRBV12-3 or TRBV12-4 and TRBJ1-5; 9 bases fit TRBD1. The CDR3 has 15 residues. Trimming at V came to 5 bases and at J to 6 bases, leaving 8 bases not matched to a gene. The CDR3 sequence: CASSPGQGESQPQHF. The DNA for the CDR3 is TGTGCCAGCAGTCCGGGACAGGGAGAATCTCAGCCCCAGCATTTT.

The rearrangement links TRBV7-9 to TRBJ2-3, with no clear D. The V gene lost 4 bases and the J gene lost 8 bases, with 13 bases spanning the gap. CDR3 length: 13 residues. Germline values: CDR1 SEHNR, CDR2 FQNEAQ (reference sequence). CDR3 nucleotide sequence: TGTGCCAGCAGCTCTAATAGGCTGGTTACGCAGTATTTT. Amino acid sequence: CASSSNRLVTQYF.

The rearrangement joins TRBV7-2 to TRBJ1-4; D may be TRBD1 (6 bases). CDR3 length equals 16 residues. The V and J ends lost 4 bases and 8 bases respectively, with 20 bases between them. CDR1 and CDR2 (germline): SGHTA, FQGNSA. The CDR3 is CASSSGQSGTREKLFF. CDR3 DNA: TGTGCCAGCAGCTCAGGACAGTCAGGGACGAGGGAAAAACTGTTTTTT.

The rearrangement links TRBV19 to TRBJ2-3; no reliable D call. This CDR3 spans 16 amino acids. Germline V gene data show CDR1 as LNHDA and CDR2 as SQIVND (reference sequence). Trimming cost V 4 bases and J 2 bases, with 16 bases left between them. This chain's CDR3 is CASSTTYTIPTDTQYF. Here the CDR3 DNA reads TGTGCCAGTAGTACCACTTACACCATTCCCACAGATACGCAGTATTTT.

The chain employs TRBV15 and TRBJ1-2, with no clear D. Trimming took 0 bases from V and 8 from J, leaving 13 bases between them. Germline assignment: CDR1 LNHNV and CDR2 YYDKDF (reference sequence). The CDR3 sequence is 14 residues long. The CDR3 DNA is TGTGCCACCAGCAGAGATCGAACGGCAGAAGGCTACACCTTC. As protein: CATSRDRTAEGYTF.

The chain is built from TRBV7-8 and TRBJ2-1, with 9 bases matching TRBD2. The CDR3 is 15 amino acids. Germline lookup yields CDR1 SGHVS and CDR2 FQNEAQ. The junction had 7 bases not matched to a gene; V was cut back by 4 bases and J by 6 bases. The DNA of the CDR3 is TGTGCCAGCAGCTCCCTTCGCGGGGGGGCCAATGAGCAGTTCTTC. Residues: CASSSLRGGANEQFF.

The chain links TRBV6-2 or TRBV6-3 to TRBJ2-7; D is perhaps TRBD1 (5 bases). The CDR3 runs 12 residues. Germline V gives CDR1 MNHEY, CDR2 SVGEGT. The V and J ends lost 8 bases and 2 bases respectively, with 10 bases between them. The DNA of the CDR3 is TGTGCCAGCTGCCAGGGAACCTACGAGCAGTACTTC. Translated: CASCQGTYEQYF.

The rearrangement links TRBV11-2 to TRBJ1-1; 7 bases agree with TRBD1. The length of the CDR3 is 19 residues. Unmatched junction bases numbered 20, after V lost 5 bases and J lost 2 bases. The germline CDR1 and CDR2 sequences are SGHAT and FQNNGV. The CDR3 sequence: CASSPWVITSRGINTEAFF. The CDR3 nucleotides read TGTGCCAGCAGCCCGTGGGTGATCACGAGCAGGGGGATTAACACTGAAGCTTTCTTT.

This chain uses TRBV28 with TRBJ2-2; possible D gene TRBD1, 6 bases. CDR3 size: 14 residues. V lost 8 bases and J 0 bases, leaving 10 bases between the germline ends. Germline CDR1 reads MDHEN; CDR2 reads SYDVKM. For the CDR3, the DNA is TGTGCCAGCCGACAGGCAACGAACACCGGGGAGCTGTTTTTT. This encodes CASRQATNTGELFF.

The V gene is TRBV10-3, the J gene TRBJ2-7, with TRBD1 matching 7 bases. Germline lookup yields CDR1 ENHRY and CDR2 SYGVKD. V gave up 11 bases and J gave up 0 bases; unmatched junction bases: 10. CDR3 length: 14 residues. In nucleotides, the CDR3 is TGTGCCTCCCAAGGACAGGTTAGCTCCTACGAGCAGTACTTC. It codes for CASQGQVSSYEQYF.

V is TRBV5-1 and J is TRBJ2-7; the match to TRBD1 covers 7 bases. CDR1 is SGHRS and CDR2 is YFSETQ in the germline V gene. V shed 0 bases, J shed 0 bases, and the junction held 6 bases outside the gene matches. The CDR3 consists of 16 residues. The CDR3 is CASSLAGTVLSYEQYF. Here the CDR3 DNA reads TGCGCCAGCAGCTTGGCCGGGACAGTCCTCTCCTACGAGCAGTACTTC.

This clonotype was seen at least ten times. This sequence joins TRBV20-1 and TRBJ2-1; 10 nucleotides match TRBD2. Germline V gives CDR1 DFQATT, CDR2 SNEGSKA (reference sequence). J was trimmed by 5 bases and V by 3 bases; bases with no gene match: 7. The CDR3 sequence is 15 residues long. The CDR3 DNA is TGCAGTGCTAGCCAAAGACTAGCGGGTAACAATGAGCAGTTCTTC. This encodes CSASQRLAGNNEQFF.

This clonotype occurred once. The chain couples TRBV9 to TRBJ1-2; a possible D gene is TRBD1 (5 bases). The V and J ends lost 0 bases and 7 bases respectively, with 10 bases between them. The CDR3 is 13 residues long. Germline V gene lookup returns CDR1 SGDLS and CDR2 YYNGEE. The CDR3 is CASSVGRDVGYTF. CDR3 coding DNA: TGTGCCAGCAGCGTAGGCAGGGACGTTGGCTACACCTTC.

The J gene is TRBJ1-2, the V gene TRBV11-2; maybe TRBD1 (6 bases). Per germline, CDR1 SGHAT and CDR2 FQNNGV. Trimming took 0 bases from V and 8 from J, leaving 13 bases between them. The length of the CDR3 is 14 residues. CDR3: CASSLDGGLTGYTF. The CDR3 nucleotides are TGTGCCAGCAGCTTAGACGGGGGGCTAACGGGCTACACCTTC.

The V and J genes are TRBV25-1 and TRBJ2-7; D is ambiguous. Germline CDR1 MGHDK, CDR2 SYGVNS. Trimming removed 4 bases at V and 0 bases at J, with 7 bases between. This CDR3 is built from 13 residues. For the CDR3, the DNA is TGTGCCAGCAGTGTGGGGTACTCCTACGAGCAGTACTTC. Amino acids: CASSVGYSYEQYF.

CDR3 residues: CASSLTGTGLITPMGYTF. The CDR3 nucleotides read TGTGCCAGCAGCTTAACGGGGACAGGCTTGATAACCCCCATGGGCTACACCTTC. The J gene is TRBJ1-2, the V gene TRBV7-3; 8 nucleotides align to TRBD1. Looked up from germline, CDR1 is SGHTA and CDR2 is FQGTGA. The trim removed 0 bases at V and 8 bases at J, leaving 17 bases unmatched. The length of the CDR3 is 18 residues. The full variable domain, in which reference TRBV7-3 and TRBJ1-2 provide the parts outside the CDR3, is GAGVSQTPSNKVTEKGKYVELRCDPISGHTALYWYRQSLGQGPEFLIYFQGTGAADDSGLPNDRFFAVRPEGSVSTLKIQRTERGDSAVYLCASSLTGTGLITPMGYTFGSGTRLTVV.

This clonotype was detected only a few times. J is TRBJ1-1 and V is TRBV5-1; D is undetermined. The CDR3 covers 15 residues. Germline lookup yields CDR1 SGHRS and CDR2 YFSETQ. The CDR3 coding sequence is TGCGCTAGTAAGTCGGGGAGTTGGTTTAACACTGAAGCTTTCTTT. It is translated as CASKSGSWFNTEAFF.

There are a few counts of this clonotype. The CDR3 DNA follows: TGCAGTGCCCATCCGACGAGCTATGGCTACACCTTC. It translates to CSAHPTSYGYTF. The J gene is TRBJ1-2, the V gene TRBV20-1; D gene unclear. Per the germline V gene, CDR1 is DFQATT and CDR2 is SNEGSKA (reference sequence). The CDR3 has 12 amino acids. Trimming took off 6 bases at V and 4 bases at J, with 12 bases between the two ends.

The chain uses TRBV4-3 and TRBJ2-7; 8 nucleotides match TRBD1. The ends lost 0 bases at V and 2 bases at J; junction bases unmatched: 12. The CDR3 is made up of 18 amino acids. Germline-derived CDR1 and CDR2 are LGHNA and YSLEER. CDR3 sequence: CASSQDIGRDRTTYEQYF. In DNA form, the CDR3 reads TGCGCCAGCAGCCAAGACATCGGCCGGGACAGGACCACCTACGAGCAGTACTTC.

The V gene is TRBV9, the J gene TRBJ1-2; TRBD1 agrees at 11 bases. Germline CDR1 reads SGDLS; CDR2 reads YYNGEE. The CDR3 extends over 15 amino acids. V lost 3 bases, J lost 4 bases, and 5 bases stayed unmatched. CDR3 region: CASSGTGGRIYGYTF. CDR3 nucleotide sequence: TGTGCCAGCAGCGGGACAGGGGGCAGAATCTATGGCTACACCTTC.

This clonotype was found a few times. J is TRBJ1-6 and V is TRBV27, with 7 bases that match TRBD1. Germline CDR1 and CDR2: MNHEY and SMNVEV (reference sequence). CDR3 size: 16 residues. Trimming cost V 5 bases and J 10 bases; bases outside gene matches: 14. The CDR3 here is CASSPTSQGLGSPLHF. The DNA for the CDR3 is TGTGCCAGCAGTCCCACTTCACAGGGGTTGGGATCACCCCTCCACTTT.

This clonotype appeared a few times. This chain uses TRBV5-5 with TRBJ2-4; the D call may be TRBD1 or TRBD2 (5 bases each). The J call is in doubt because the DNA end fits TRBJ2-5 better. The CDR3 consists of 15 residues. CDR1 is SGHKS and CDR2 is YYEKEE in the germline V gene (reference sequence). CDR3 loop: CASSLAGLSVETQYF. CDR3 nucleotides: TGTGCCAGCAGCTTGGCGGGGCTGAGCGTGGAGACCCAGTACTTC.

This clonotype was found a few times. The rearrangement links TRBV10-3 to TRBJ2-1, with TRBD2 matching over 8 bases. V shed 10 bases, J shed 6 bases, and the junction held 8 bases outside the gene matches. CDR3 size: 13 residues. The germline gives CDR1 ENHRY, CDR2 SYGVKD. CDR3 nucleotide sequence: TGTGCCACCGCTGGACTAGCTGGCAATGAGCAGTTCTTC. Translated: CATAGLAGNEQFF.

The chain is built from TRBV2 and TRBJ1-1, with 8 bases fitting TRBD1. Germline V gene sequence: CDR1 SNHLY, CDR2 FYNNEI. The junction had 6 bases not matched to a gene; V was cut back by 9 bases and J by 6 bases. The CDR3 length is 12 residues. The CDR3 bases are TGTGCCAGTCAGGGGGCCGAGGCTGAAGCTTTCTTT. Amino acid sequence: CASQGAEAEAFF.

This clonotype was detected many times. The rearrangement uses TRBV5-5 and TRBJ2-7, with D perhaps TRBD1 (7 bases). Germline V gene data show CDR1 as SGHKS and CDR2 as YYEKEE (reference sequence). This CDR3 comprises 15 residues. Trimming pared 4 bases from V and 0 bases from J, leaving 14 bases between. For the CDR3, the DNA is TGTGCCAGCAGCGGAGGGACAGTGATCTCCTACGAGCAGTACTTC. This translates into CASSGGTVISYEQYF.

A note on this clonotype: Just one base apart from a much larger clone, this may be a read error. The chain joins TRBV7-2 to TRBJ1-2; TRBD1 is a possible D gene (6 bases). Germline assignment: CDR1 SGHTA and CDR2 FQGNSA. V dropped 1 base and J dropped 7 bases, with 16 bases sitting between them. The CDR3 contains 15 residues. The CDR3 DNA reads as TGTGCCAGCAGCTTAGTCTCGCGGGGGCGAAGTGGCTACACCTTC. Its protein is CASSLVSRGRSGYTF.

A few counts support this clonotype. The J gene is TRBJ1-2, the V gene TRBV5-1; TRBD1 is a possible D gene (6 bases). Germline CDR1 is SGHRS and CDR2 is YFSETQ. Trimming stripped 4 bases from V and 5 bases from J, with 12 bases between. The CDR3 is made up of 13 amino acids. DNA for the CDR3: TGCGCCAGCAGCGTACAGACAGGTTATGGCTACACCTTC. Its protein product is CASSVQTGYGYTF.